This T cell receptor (beta chain) was recorded in a study of blood T cell repertoires in COVID-19. About the study: PBMCs, B-cell-depleted T cells, or T cells provided the cDNA or gDNA that made up the material.

Using immunoSEQ multiplex PCR, the repertoire was profiled, and TCRdb retains in-frame clones only, with some absent. In the table there are roughly 250,000 clones, approximately 86% of which are singletons. This clone was detected a few times. The clonotype comes from a human donor in a cohort sampled during active COVID-19. The sample taken for sequencing was peripheral blood.

CDR3 coding DNA: TGTGCCAGCAGTTTATCCGGACAGGGACCCTACGAGCAGTACTTC. Encoded protein: CASSLSGQGPYEQYF. This rearrangement joins TRBV28 to TRBJ2-7; 8 bases line up with TRBD1. Trimming removed 1 base from V and 2 bases from J; junction bases left unmatched: 4. This CDR3 is built from 15 residues. Germline V gene lookup returns CDR1 MDHEN and CDR2 SYDVKM.